What follows is one T cell receptor (beta chain) and its context. Its antigen is undetermined. The sample is drawn from a study of PD-1 blockade in mismatch repair-deficient tumors. Findings of the study overall: Tumor-resident clones, often undetectable pretreatment in blood, expanded then contracted after pembrolizumab.

V was clipped by 2 bases and J by 0 bases, with 5 bases between them. The germline V gene has CDR1 GTSNPN and CDR2 SVGIG (reference sequence). The CDR3 has 13 amino acids. Assay: immunoSEQ multiplex PCR; the TCRdb copy retains only in-frame clones and omits some. The sample includes some 120,000 clones, over 60% of them seen just once. The specimen was peripheral blood, collected approximately 64 weeks after starting pembrolizumab. The TCR sequence derives from an adult with mismatch repair-deficient cancer. The chain recombines TRBV30 with TRBJ1-5; D call uncertain. CDR3 loop: CAWSLGSNQPQHF. The CDR3 DNA sequence: TGTGCCTGGAGTCTTGGTAGCAATCAGCCCCAGCATTTT.